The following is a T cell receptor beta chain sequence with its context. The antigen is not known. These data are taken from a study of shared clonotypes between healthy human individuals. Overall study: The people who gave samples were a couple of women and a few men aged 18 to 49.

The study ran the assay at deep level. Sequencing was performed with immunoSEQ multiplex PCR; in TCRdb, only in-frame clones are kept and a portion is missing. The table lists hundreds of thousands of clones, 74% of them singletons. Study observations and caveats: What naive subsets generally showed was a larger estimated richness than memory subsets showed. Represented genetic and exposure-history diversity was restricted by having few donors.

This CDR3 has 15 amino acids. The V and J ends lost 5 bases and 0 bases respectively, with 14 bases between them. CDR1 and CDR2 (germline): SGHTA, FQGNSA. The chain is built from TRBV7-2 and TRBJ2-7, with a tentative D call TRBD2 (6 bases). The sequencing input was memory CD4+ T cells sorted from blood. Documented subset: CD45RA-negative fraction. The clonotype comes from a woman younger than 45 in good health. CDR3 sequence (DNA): TGTGCCAGCAGCCAGTCTTTAGCGGCCTCCTACGAGCAGTACTTC. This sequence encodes CASSQSLAASYEQYF.